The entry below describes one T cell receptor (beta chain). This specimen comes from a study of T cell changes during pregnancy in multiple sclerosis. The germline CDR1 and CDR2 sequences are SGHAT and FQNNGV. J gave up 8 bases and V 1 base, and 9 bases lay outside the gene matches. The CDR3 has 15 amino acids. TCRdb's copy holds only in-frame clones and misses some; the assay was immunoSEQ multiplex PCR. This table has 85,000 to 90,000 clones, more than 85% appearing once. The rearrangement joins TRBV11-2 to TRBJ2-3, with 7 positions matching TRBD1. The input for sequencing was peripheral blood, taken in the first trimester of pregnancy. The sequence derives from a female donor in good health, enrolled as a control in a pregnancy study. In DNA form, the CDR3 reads TGTGCCAGCAGCTTAGCTACAGGGGTTGGGGCTACGCAGTATTTT. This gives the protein CASSLATGVGATQYF.